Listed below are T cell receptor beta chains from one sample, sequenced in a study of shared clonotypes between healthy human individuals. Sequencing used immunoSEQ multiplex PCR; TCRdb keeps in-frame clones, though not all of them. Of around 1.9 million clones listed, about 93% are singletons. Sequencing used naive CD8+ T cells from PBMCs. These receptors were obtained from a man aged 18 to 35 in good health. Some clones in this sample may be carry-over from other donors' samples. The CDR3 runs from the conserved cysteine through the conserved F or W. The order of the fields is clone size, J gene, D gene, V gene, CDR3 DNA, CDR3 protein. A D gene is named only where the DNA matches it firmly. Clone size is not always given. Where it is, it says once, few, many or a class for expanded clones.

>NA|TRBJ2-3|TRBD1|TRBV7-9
TGTGCCAGCAGCTATAGACAGGGCGCAGATACGCAGTATTTT
CASSYRQGADTQYF
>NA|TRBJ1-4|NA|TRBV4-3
TGCGCCAGCAGCCAAGATTTTAGGGACCGGCAAAAAAAACTGTTTTTT
CASSQDFRDRQKKLFF
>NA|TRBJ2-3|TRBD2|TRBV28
TGTGCCAGCAGTCAGCGACTAGCGGGAGGACACACAGATACGCAGTATTTT
CASSQRLAGGHTDTQYF
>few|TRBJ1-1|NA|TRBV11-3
TGTGCCAGCAGCTTAGGTCGGGGAACTGAAGCTTTCTTT
CASSLGRGTEAFF
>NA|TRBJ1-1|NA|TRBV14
TGTGCCAGCAGCCCTCAGGGAGTTGAAGCTTTCTTT
CASSPQGVEAFF
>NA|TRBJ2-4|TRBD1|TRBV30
TGTGCCTGGAGTATTGACTGGGGACAGACGAAAAACATTCAGTACTTC
CAWSIDWGQTKNIQYF
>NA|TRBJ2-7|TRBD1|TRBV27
TGTGCCAGCAGTTTGTACAGGGGGCCGGGTGAGCAGTACTTC
CASSLYRGPGEQYF
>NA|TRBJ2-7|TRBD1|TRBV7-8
TGTGCCAGCAGCTATCCTAAGGGGACAGCAATCTCCTACGAGCAGTACTTC
CASSYPKGTAISYEQYF
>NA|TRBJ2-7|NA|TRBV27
TGTGCCAGCAGTTTAATCCGGGGAACCTACGAGCAGTACTTC
CASSLIRGTYEQYF
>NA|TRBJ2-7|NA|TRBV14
TGTGCCAGCAGCCAAGTTTCACGGAGCTCCGAGCAGTACTTC
CASSQVSRSSEQYF
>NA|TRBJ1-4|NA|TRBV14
TGTGCCAGCAGCCATGGTAGATTCTCAACTAATGAAAAACTGTTTTTT
CASSHGRFSTNEKLFF
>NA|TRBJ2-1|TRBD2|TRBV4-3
TGCGCCAGCAGCCACGGGAGGTTCTCCTACAATGAGCAGTTCTTC
CASSHGRFSYNEQFF
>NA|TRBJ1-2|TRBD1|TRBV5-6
TGTGCCAGCAATCACGGGACAGGGGTATATGGCTACACCTTC
CASNHGTGVYGYTF
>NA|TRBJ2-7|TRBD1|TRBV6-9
TGTGCCAGCAGTAGAACAGGGGAATACGAGCAGTACTTC
CASSRTGEYEQYF
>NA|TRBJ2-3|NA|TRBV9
TGTGCCAGCAGCTCCCTGAGGGCGGGCGGGATAGCAGATACGCAGTATTTT
CASSSLRAGGIADTQYF
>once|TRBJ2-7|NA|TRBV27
TGTGCCAGCAGTTTAATGACAGGCTCCTACGAGCAGTACTTC
CASSLMTGSYEQYF
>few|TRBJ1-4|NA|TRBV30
TGTGCCTGGAGTATGACGGACGGGGAAAAACTGTTTTTT
CAWSMTDGEKLFF
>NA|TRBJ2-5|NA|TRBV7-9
TGTGCCAGCAGCTACGACCCCGAGGGGACCCAGTACTTC
CASSYDPEGTQYF
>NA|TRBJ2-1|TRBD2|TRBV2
TGTGCCAGCAGTGAGGGACTAGCGGGGAGTTATGAGCAGTTCTTC
CASSEGLAGSYEQFF
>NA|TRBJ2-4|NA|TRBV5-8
TGTGCCAGCAGCTTCCGACCCGGACAGAAAAACATTCAGTACTTC
CASSFRPGQKNIQYF
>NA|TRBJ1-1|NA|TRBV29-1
TGCAGCGTTGAGGGGGCGCCCACTGAAGCTTTCTTT
CSVEGAPTEAFF
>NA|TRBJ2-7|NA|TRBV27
TGTGCCAGCAGCTTGGACGGTCTTTTGGACGAGCAGTACTTC
CASSLDGLLDEQYF
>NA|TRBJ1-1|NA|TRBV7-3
TGTGCCAGCAGCAGAGAGAGCAGCGGTACTGAAGCTTTCTTT
CASSRESSGTEAFF
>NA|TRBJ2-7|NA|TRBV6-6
TGTGCCAGCAGTTACTCGTCGACTTTGGTCCACGAGCAGTACTTC
CASSYSSTLVHEQYF
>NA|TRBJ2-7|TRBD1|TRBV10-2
TGCGCCAGCAGTGAGAGGACAGGAGGCTACGAGCAGTACTTC
CASSERTGGYEQYF
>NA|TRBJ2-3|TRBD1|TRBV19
TGTGCCAGTACTCCGGGACAGGGCCCAGATACGCAGTATTTT
CASTPGQGPDTQYF